The clone carrying this T cell receptor (beta chain) was recorded many times. Its antigen is undetermined. The record originates from a study of regulatory T cells in long-lasting Graves disease. General study points: Thyroid tissue went unstudied; only peripheral blood was examined.

Investigators prepared the TCR beta libraries by applying iRepertoire HTBI primers and Arm-PCR of CDR3 regions. TCRdb reprocessed the multiplex PCR reads with MiXCR, giving one entry per CDR3 protein. The sample contains roughly 530,000 distinct CDR3 sequences, roughly a sixth of which appear only once. Germline V gives CDR1 SGHRS, CDR2 YFSETQ. The V and J ends lost 0 bases and 4 bases respectively, with 19 bases between them. The CDR3 length is 17 residues. Time point denoted: newly diagnosed GD, antithyroid drugs for less than 3 months. The authors made the TCR library using RNA they extracted from PBMCs. These records were also assigned to another study, of T cells in Graves' hyperthyroidism and ophthalmopathy. That paper states: Clinical symptoms, serum thyroxine and TRAb, thyroid ultrasound and orbital computed tomography were used for the diagnoses.

The rearrangement joins TRBV5-1 to TRBJ1-1, with D perhaps matching TRBD1 (5 bases). This material consisted of peripheral blood mononuclear cells (PBMCs), taken at new diagnosis, from a patient treated with antithyroid drugs. This clonotype was sampled from a woman aged 35-60 years with Graves disease. CDR3 in DNA: TGCGCCAGCAGCTTGGCCCGATGGGAGGGACGGGTCACTGAAGCTTTCTTT. This translates into CASSLARWEGRVTEAFF.